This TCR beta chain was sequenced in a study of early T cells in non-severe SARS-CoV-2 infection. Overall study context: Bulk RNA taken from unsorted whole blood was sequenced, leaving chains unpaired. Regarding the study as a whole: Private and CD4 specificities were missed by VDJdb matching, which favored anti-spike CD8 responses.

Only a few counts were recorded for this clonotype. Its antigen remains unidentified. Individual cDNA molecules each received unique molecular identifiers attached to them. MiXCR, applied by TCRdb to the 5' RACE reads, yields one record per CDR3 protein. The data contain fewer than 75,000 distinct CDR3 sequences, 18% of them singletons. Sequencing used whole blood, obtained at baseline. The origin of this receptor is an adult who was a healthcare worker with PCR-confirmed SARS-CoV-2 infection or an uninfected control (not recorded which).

Here the CDR3 DNA reads TGTGCCAGCAGCTTAGGGGGCAGTGGCTACGAGCAGTACTTC. Amino acids: CASSLGGSGYEQYF. The chain couples TRBV11-2 to TRBJ2-7; maybe TRBD1 (5 bases). Trimming cost V 1 base and J 3 bases, with 10 bases left between them. Per the germline V gene, CDR1 is SGHAT and CDR2 is FQNNGV. This CDR3 has 14 residues. Drawing the rest from reference TRBV11-2 and TRBJ2-7, the complete variable domain is EAGVAQSPRYKIIEKRQSVAFWCNPISGHATLYWYQQILGQGPKLLIQFQNNGVVDDSQLPKDRFSAERLKGVDSTLKIQPAKLEDSAVYLCASSLGGSGYEQYFGPGTRLTVT.